The present TCR beta chain was sequenced within a study of early T cells in non-severe SARS-CoV-2 infection. Germline loops: CDR1 SGHTA, CDR2 FQGNSA. The CDR3 extends over 11 amino acids. The V end lost 5 bases, the J end lost 6 bases, and 5 bases lay between the germline ends. TCRdb re-analysed the 5' RACE reads in MiXCR, keeping a single row per CDR3 protein. Of 70,000 or so distinct CDR3 sequences in the sample, 10% to 15% were seen once. Sequencing was performed on whole blood. The sequence was collected from an adult who was a healthcare worker with PCR-confirmed SARS-CoV-2 infection or an uninfected control (not recorded which). The chain combines TRBV7-2 with TRBJ2-1, with D hard to call. CDR3 region: CASSPVNEQFF. DNA of the CDR3: TGTGCCAGCAGCCCGGTCAATGAGCAGTTCTTC.